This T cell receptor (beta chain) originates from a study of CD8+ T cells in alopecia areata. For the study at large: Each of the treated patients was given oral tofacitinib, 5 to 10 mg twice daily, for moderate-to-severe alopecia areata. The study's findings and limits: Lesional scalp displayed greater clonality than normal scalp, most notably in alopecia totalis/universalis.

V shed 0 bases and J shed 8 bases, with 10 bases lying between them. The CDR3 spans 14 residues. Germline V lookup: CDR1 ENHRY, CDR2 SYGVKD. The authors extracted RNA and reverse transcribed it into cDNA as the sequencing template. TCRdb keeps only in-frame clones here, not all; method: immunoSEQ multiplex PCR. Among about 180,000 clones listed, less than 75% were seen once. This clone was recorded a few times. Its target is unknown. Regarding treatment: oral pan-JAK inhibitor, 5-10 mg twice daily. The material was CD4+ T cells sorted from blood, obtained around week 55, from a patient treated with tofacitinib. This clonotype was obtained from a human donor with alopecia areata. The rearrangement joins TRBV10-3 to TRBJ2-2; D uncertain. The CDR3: CAISESMTSGELFF. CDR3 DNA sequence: TGTGCCATCAGTGAGTCGATGACGTCGGGGGAGCTGTTTTTT.